This passage covers 20 T cell receptor beta chains from one sample sequenced in a study of post-analysis software for immune sequencing data. Study-level findings and limits: Patients had higher frequencies than controls of roughly 5 TRBV segments, including TRBV5-6, TRBV5-1 and TRBV20-1.

No antigen is known for these receptors. Presence of unique molecular identifiers characterized the TCR beta cDNA libraries. TCRdb reprocessed the PCR reads with MiXCR, giving one entry per CDR3 protein. This sample yields roughly 730,000 distinct CDR3 sequences, of which just under 30% are seen a single time; under 0.7% belongs to the top ten. The sequencing sample was made of blood. Source of these receptors: a girl between 5 and 17 years old with multiple sclerosis.

The rearrangement joins TRBV20-1 to TRBJ2-3, with TRBD2 identical over 10 bases. J was trimmed by 2 bases and V by 5 bases; bases with no gene match: 7. Germline lookup yields CDR1 DFQATT and CDR2 SNEGSKA (reference sequence). The CDR3 totals 15 residues. The CDR3 loop is CSAGRTSGVTDTQYF. The CDR3 bases are TGCAGTGCTGGACGCACTAGCGGGGTCACAGATACGCAGTATTTT.

This clonotype has only a few counts. V gene TRBV12-3 or TRBV12-4 combines with J gene TRBJ2-5; no clear D. The DNA end lines up better with TRBJ2-7; the J call may be wrong. This CDR3 region has 13 residues. DNA of the CDR3: TGTGCCAGCAGTTTTTTGCTACAGAACGAGCAGTACTTC. This translates into CASSFLLQNEQYF.

This clonotype was observed a handful of times. The V call is TRBV20-1, the J call TRBJ2-7, with 7 nucleotides matching TRBD1. V trimming: 6 bases; J trimming: 6 bases; junction bases outside the gene matches: 11. Germline assignment: CDR1 DFQATT and CDR2 SNEGSKA (reference sequence). The CDR3 has 13 amino acids. This chain's CDR3 is CSADYRDRREQYF. Here the CDR3 DNA reads TGCAGTGCAGACTACCGGGACAGACGCGAGCAGTACTTC.

This clonotype came up a few times. J is TRBJ1-2 and V is TRBV12-3 or TRBV12-4; D gene ambiguous. V shed 3 bases and J shed 4 bases, with 9 bases lying between them. The CDR3 runs to 13 residues. CDR3 sequence: CASSFGVTYGYTF. CDR3 sequence (DNA): TGTGCCAGCAGTTTTGGGGTTACCTATGGCTACACCTTC.

The V call is TRBV20-1, the J call TRBJ1-2; D possibly corresponds to TRBD1 (5 bases). CDR1 and CDR2 (germline): DFQATT, SNEGSKA (reference sequence). Deletions cut 6 bases from V and 0 bases from J, with 14 bases between. This CDR3 is 14 amino acids long. In DNA form, the CDR3 reads TGCAGTGCCCCCCTGACAGACCCTAACTATGGCTACACCTTC. This gives the protein CSAPLTDPNYGYTF.

The chain uses TRBV20-1 and TRBJ2-3, with 14 bases matching TRBD2. V lost 6 bases to trimming and J lost 6 bases; unmatched junction nucleotides: 14. The CDR3 spans 17 residues. Germline values: CDR1 DFQATT, CDR2 SNEGSKA (reference sequence). CDR3 sequence reads: CSASNRLAGGFKDTQYF. The CDR3 DNA follows: TGCAGTGCCTCCAATAGACTAGCGGGGGGGTTTAAGGATACGCAGTATTTT.

The chain uses TRBV7-9 and TRBJ1-2; D not certain. Per the germline V gene, CDR1 is SEHNR and CDR2 is FQNEAQ (reference sequence). The CDR3 contains 14 residues. Trimming pared 1 base from V and 2 bases from J, leaving 8 bases between. The CDR3 sequence: CASSLVGPNYGYTF. The CDR3 DNA reads TGTGCCAGCAGCTTAGTGGGTCCGAACTATGGCTACACCTTC.

This clonotype has just a few counts. The chain is built from TRBV6-1 and TRBJ2-3, with 9 nucleotides matching TRBD1. CDR3 length: 17 residues. From germline, CDR1 is MNHNS and CDR2 SASEGT. J gave up 0 bases and V 6 bases, and 10 bases lay outside the gene matches. The CDR3 DNA reads TGTGCCAGCAGGAAGGGACAGGGAACCTCTAGCACAGATACGCAGTATTTT. The encoded protein is CASRKGQGTSSTDTQYF.

This clonotype was seen only a few times. This chain connects TRBV20-1 to TRBJ2-7; D is perhaps TRBD1 or TRBD2 (5 bases each). The germline V and J ends were trimmed by 6 bases and 5 bases, with 26 bases remaining between them. The CDR3 is made up of 16 amino acids. The germline V gene encodes CDR1 DFQATT and CDR2 SNEGSKA (reference sequence). This CDR3 is CSARWAGTKIGDEQYF. For the CDR3, the DNA is TGCAGTGCCCGATGGGCCGGGACCAAAATAGGCGACGAGCAGTACTTC.

The rearrangement joins TRBV5-1 to TRBJ2-1; 13 bases fit TRBD2. The V gene end was trimmed by 3 bases and the J gene end by 9 bases; junction bases not matched to a gene: 12. Germline CDR1 reads SGHRS; CDR2 reads YFSETQ. The CDR3 runs to 17 residues. This CDR3 reads CASSYGGLAGAGGEQFF. The DNA of the CDR3 is TGCGCCAGCAGCTATGGCGGACTAGCGGGAGCAGGGGGTGAGCAGTTCTTC.

The rearrangement uses TRBV20-1 and TRBJ2-7; TRBD2 matches 7 bases. This CDR3 has 12 residues. CDR1 is DFQATT and CDR2 is SNEGSKA in the germline V gene (reference sequence). With 5 bases clipped from V and 3 bases from J, the junction kept 4 bases outside the gene matches. This CDR3 is CSARRDYYEQYF. The CDR3 bases are TGCAGTGCTCGCCGGGACTACTACGAGCAGTACTTC.

This clonotype was detected a few times. This CDR3 reads CASSPPQGLGYGYTF. CDR3 DNA: TGTGCCAGCAGCCCTCCCCAGGGGCTCGGCTATGGCTACACCTTC. V usage is TRBV11-2 and J usage is TRBJ1-2; tentative D call: TRBD1 (6 bases). CDR1 and CDR2 (germline): SGHAT, FQNNGV. Trimming removed 5 bases at V and 4 bases at J, with 17 bases between. This CDR3 contains 15 residues.

This clonotype has a single count. The chain links TRBV4-3 to TRBJ2-1; TRBD2 matches at 11 bases. The CDR3 length is 16 residues. Germline CDR1 and CDR2: LGHNA and YSLEER. The junction had 5 bases not matched to a gene; V was cut back by 1 base and J by 6 bases. The CDR3 sequence: CASSQGGLAAFNEQFF. The CDR3 bases are TGCGCCAGCAGCCAAGGGGGACTAGCGGCTTTCAATGAGCAGTTCTTC.

This clonotype has a handful of counts. The J gene is TRBJ2-4, the V gene TRBV2; D perhaps matches TRBD1 (5 bases). The J call could be wrong; TRBJ2-5 is a better fit for the DNA end. Germline V gives CDR1 SNHLY, CDR2 FYNNEI. CDR3 length equals 15 residues. The CDR3 DNA reads TGTGCCAGCAGGTGGCAGGGATTACGCCAAGAGACCCAGTACTTC. Encoded protein: CASRWQGLRQETQYF.

The chain uses TRBV7-4 and TRBJ1-5; the D is unclear. Trimming stripped 1 base from V and 11 bases from J, with 15 bases between. The CDR3 loop spans 14 amino acids. Germline V gives CDR1 SGHVT, CDR2 SQSDAQ. This chain's CDR3 is CASSLVPRRGTQHF. CDR3 nucleotide sequence: TGTGCCAGCAGCTTAGTCCCCCGGCGTGGGACCCAGCATTTT.

The rearrangement uses TRBV20-1 and TRBJ2-5; D might be TRBD1 or TRBD2, each matching 6 bases. The germline V gene has CDR1 DFQATT and CDR2 SNEGSKA (reference sequence). The CDR3 is 13 residues long. V lost 1 base and J 3 bases, leaving 9 bases between the germline ends. CDR3 sequence (DNA): TGCAGTGCTAGAGGGGGGGCTGAAGAGACCCAGTACTTC. Translated, it gives CSARGGAEETQYF.

V is TRBV28 and J is TRBJ1-5; TRBD1 matches 12 bases. The V gene end was trimmed by 3 bases and the J gene end by 6 bases; junction bases not matched to a gene: 12. The CDR3 has 18 residues. Germline V gene sequence: CDR1 MDHEN, CDR2 SYDVKM. Here the CDR3 DNA reads TGTGCCAGCAGTTTGCACCCAACCGGGACAGGGGGCGGTCAGCCCCAGCATTTT. Translation gives CASSLHPTGTGGGQPQHF.

In regard to this clonotype: No DNA is shown, since the ends of the CDR3 on it are uncertain; the CDR3 is the one TCRdb lists. The V gene is TRBV7-2, the J gene TRBJ1-5; the table's D call, TRBD1, was not checked against the DNA. The CDR3 region is 15 residues in length, termini included. Germline V CDR1 and CDR2: SGHTA, FQGNSA. CDR3 protein: CASSFGPGWGQPQHF.

This clonotype was counted only a few times. The junction departs from germline at one end; a sequencing error may be responsible. The genes are TRBV4-1 and TRBJ2-5, with D possibly being TRBD1 or TRBD2 (5 bases each). CDR1 is MGHRA, CDR2 YSYEKL, per germline. The CDR3 has 13 amino acids. The CDR3: CANSPELGGTQYF. The CDR3 DNA reads TGCGCCAACAGCCCGGAACTTGGGGGGACCCAGTACTTC.

This sequence joins TRBV10-3 and TRBJ2-1, with TRBD2 matching over 9 bases. Germline assignment: CDR1 ENHRY and CDR2 SYGVKD. This CDR3 is built from 20 residues. V was clipped by 3 bases and J by 7 bases; unmatched bases: 22. CDR3 bases: TGTGCCATCAGTGATCCTCGTGCGTCGTTTGGCGGGAGGGCCGTAAATGAGCAGTTCTTC. It encodes CAISDPRASFGGRAVNEQFF.